The 16 T cell receptor beta chains below were found in one sample sequenced in a study of blood T cells in healthy people across ages (dated by TCRdb to 2013 to 2016). Libraries were constructed by 5' RACE. A second 7 to 11 cycle PCR used a sample-barcoded 5' primer and a J-beta primer mix. The raw public reads went through TCRdb reprocessing: fastp at Q25, MiXCR clone calling, in-frame beta chains kept. Every distinct CDR3 protein forms one entry, paired with its most common genes and DNA. This sample has approximately 2,000,000 distinct CDR3 sequences in its table, and roughly two fifths of those were observed once. The ten largest clones take up 23% of the sample. The sequencing sample was made of blood. The receptors were sampled from a human donor in good health.

This clonotype has just a few counts. The junction differs from germline at one of its ends, possibly a read error. The chain joins TRBV9 to TRBJ2-7; tentatively, D is TRBD2 (5 bases). Germline values: CDR1 SGDLS, CDR2 YYNGEE. CDR3 length: 14 residues. In DNA, the CDR3 is TGTGCCAGCAACGTAGGCCCAGCGGACTACGAGCAGTACTTC. Its protein product is CASNVGPADYEQYF.

To note about this clonotype: A much bigger clone sits one base away, suggesting this may be a read error. The chain has TRBV28 and TRBJ2-7; D is undetermined. Trimming cost V 3 bases and J 10 bases, with 10 bases left between them. In germline, CDR1 is MDHEN, CDR2 SYDVKM. The CDR3 is made up of 11 amino acids. The CDR3 nucleotides are TGTGCCAGCAGTTTTTTCGAGTCCCAGTACTTC. It yields the protein CASSFFESQYF. Using reference TRBV28 and TRBJ2-7 for the parts outside the CDR3, the full variable domain is DVKVTQSSRYLVKRTGEKVFLECVQDMDHENMFWYRQDPGLGLRLIYFSYDVKMKEKGDIPEGYSVSREKKERFSLILESASTNQTSMYLCASSFFESQYFGPGTRLTVT.

This clonotype appeared a few times. The V gene is TRBV10-3, the J gene TRBJ2-6; D is ambiguous. With 9 bases removed from V and 0 bases from J, the gap between germline ends came to 15 bases. This CDR3 spans 16 amino acids. The germline V gene encodes CDR1 ENHRY and CDR2 SYGVKD. The CDR3 is CAIQQRLSSGANVLTF. The CDR3 DNA is TGTGCCATACAACAGAGACTTAGCTCTGGGGCCAACGTCCTGACTTTC.

About this clonotype: A junction end diverges from the germline sequence, so it may reflect a read error. The chain recombines TRBV4-2 with TRBJ2-5; 9 bases are a match to TRBD2. Germline lookup yields CDR1 LGHNA and CDR2 YNFKEQ. The CDR3 has 16 amino acids. The CDR3, as DNA: TGTACCAGCAGCCAAGATCCGCGGGGGGGCGCGGAGACCCAGTACTTC. As protein: CTSSQDPRGGAETQYF.

CDR3 bases: TGTGCCACCAGAGGCAGGGCCTACGAGCAGTACTTC. Its protein product is CATRGRAYEQYF. The genes are TRBV15 and TRBJ2-7; tentative D call: TRBD1 (5 bases). Per the germline V gene, CDR1 is LNHNV and CDR2 is YYDKDF (reference sequence). The CDR3 is 12 amino acids. V lost 6 bases to trimming and J lost 2 bases, with 8 bases between them.

V is TRBV5-6 and J is TRBJ2-1, with a possible D match to TRBD1 (5 bases). The CDR3 runs to 19 residues. Germline loops: CDR1 SGHDT, CDR2 YYEEEE. The germline V and J ends were trimmed by 0 bases and 7 bases, with 26 bases remaining between them. CDR3 loop: CASSLDWGAEGRKRNEQFF. In DNA, the CDR3 is TGTGCCAGCAGCTTGGATTGGGGCGCGGAAGGTCGAAAAAGGAATGAGCAGTTCTTC. Variable domain in full (rest from reference TRBV5-6 and TRBJ2-1): DAGVTQSPTHLIKTRGQQVTLRCSPKSGHDTVSWYQQALGQGPQFIFQYYEEEERQRGNFPDRFSGHQFPNYSSELNVNALLLGDSALYLCASSLDWGAEGRKRNEQFFGPGTRLTVL.

The chain links TRBV11-2 to TRBJ1-4; D is uncertain. Germline CDR1 reads SGHAT; CDR2 reads FQNNGV. This CDR3 is built from 14 residues. Between the trimmed V and J ends, which lost 5 bases and 7 bases, there was a span of 14 bases. The DNA of the CDR3 is TGTGCCAGCAGCCCCCCGGCATCCGGTGAAAAACTGTTTTTT. It codes for CASSPPASGEKLFF.

Worth noting for this clonotype: A single base separates this from a much larger clone, so it may be a read error. The chain joins TRBV3-1 to TRBJ1-2; TRBD1 agrees at 8 bases. Germline V gene sequence: CDR1 LGHDT, CDR2 YNNKEL (reference sequence). CDR3 length equals 12 residues. Trimming at V came to 3 bases and at J to 7 bases, leaving 1 base not matched to a gene. The CDR3 DNA follows: TGTGCCAGCAGCCAGGACAGGGTTGGCTACACCTTC. It specifies CASSQDRVGYTF.

This clonotype came up once. V usage is TRBV5-1 and J usage is TRBJ1-4, with unresolved D. The V gene lost 3 bases and the J gene lost 0 bases, with 9 bases spanning the gap. Germline V lookup: CDR1 SGHRS, CDR2 YFSETQ. The CDR3 covers 15 residues. The CDR3 coding sequence is TGCGCCAGCAGCTGGGAGAGTACAACTAATGAAAAACTGTTTTTT. The encoded protein is CASSWESTTNEKLFF.

The rearrangement uses TRBV6-5 and TRBJ2-3; D unclear. This CDR3 contains 14 residues. V was trimmed by 0 bases and J by 6 bases, leaving 10 bases between them. Germline V gene data show CDR1 as MNHEY and CDR2 as SVGAGI. Here the CDR3 reads CASSYSHRADTQYF. In DNA form, the CDR3 reads TGTGCCAGCAGTTACTCCCACCGGGCGGATACGCAGTATTTT.

The table lists this clonotype with a count of one. Its ends do not fully match the called genes, so a read error is possible. CDR3 DNA: TGTGCCAGCAGTTCTCAAGGCGGGGGGAGAACAGATACGCAATATTTT. It codes for CASSSQGGGRTDTQYF. The V gene is TRBV12-3 or TRBV12-4, the J gene TRBJ2-3; 8 bases line up with TRBD2. CDR3 size: 16 residues.

The genes are TRBV7-6 and TRBJ2-3; D is unclear. V was cut by 1 base and J by 5 bases, with 16 bases left in between. Germline CDR1 SGHVS, CDR2 FNYEAQ. The CDR3 loop spans 16 amino acids. This CDR3 is CASSLGSHIRIDTQYF. The CDR3 nucleotides read TGTGCCAGCAGCTTAGGCTCACACATACGTATAGATACGCAGTATTTT. The entire variable domain, with the rest obtained from reference TRBV7-6 and TRBJ2-3, is as follows: GAGVSQSPRYKVTKRGQDVALRCDPISGHVSLYWYRQALGQGPEFLTYFNYEAQQDKSGLPNDRFSAERPEGSISTLTIQRTEQRDSAMYRCASSLGSHIRIDTQYFGPGTRLTVL.

The rearrangement joins TRBV29-1 to TRBJ2-6; D ambiguous. Trimming took off 1 base at V and 1 base at J, with 5 bases between the two ends. CDR1 and CDR2 (germline): SQVTM, ANQGSEA. The CDR3 length is 14 residues. CDR3 DNA sequence: TGCAGCGTTGAAGGCAGGTCTGGGGCCAACGTCCTGACTTTC. Translation: CSVEGRSGANVLTF. Supplemented by reference TRBV29-1 and TRBJ2-6, the full variable domain reads SAVISQKPSRDICQRGTSLTIQCQVDSQVTMMFWYRQQPGQSLTLIATANQGSEATYESGFVIDKFPISRPNLTFSTLTVSNMSPEDSSIYLCSVEGRSGANVLTFGAGSRLTVL.

This chain connects TRBV5-1 to TRBJ1-1, with TRBD1 matching 9 bases. Germline CDR1 is SGHRS and CDR2 is YFSETQ. This CDR3 has 14 residues. The V segment lost 5 bases and the J segment 6 bases; nucleotides outside the gene matches: 8. CDR3: CASRPGTGSPEAFF. In DNA form, the CDR3 reads TGCGCCAGCAGACCCGGGACAGGGTCCCCTGAAGCTTTCTTT.

The J gene is TRBJ2-7, the V gene TRBV7-2, with D perhaps matching TRBD2 (6 bases). The CDR3 extends over 17 amino acids. V lost 0 bases to trimming and J lost 0 bases, with 15 bases between them. Germline V gives CDR1 SGHTA, CDR2 FQGNSA. The CDR3 spells CASSLASLLASSYEQYF. CDR3 sequence (DNA): TGTGCCAGCAGCTTAGCGAGTTTGCTAGCGAGCTCCTACGAGCAGTACTTC.

This clonotype was observed a handful of times. This chain uses TRBV18 with TRBJ2-1; 11 nucleotides line up with TRBD1. Unmatched junction bases numbered 11, after V lost 2 bases and J lost 5 bases. The CDR3 covers 18 residues. Looked up from germline, CDR1 is KGHSH and CDR2 is LQKENI. The CDR3 here is CASSPMQPGTGGNNEQFF. DNA of the CDR3: TGTGCCAGCTCACCAATGCAGCCCGGGACAGGGGGGAACAATGAGCAGTTCTTC.